The following is a T cell receptor (beta chain) sequence with its context. No cognate antigen has been identified for it. No clone much larger than this one lies a single base away; base qualities are absent. To be included, a participant needed at least one PBMC sample from before ART initiation plus at least two post-ART samples. Treatment was received in the United States of America by all participants with HIV. Before DNA extraction, cryopreserved samples of about 0.9-11 million PBMC were thawed and washed. At the time of the earliest PBMC sample, participants with HIV were aged between about 23 and 54 years. Per participant, PBMC samples came from 1-4 timepoints prior to ART initiation and 2-8 timepoints following ART initiation, for a median of 7 samples. For every participant, serial HIV viral load, CD4+ T-cell count, ART history and demographic data were obtained. A Qiagen kit on a QIAcube was used to extract genomic DNA from unsorted PBMC, with samples processed in batches of 12.

The data derive from a study of long-term antiretroviral therapy in people with HIV (dated 2022 in TCRdb). Turning to the overall study: The earliest samples were collected about a decade before the 2015 WHO recommendation for immediate ART, when ART was typically delayed until CD4 counts fell. A retrospective serial study tested whether changes in peripheral blood TRB repertoire composition and diversity were associated with ART initiation and durable HIV suppression. A total of around 190 cryopreserved PBMC samples came from 25 to 35 adults with confirmed HIV infection and were collected serially over a mean of approximately six years (range 1-12). Among the roughly 30 participants with HIV, approximately 10 were female. No cross-contamination during QIAcube processing was seen in test extractions of a monoclonal T-cell line run alongside roughly 35 polyclonal samples.

Study-wide conclusions, independent of this receptor: Inferences about post-ART repertoire changes were limited because no data were available on ART adherence, viral resistance or therapy changes. At every time point, the repertoire was dominated by expanded TRB clones first identified before ART initiation, although this dominance fluctuated and, in many PLHIV, declined after ART. The samples span the years 2004 to 2017, and the ART regimens used at that time may not be as effective as current regimens. Compared with controls, HIV repertoires had narrower CDR3 length ranges, and the network structure pointed to an antigen-experienced repertoire that shifted only slightly toward naive after ART. Because PBMC availability was limited, only the TCR beta chain was sequenced, with no alpha chain pairing. ART initiation was associated with a significant increase in TRB diversity, but diversity stayed significantly below transplant donor controls even after long-term ART. Because cell numbers in pre-ART samples were limited, unsorted PBMC were profiled instead of sorted CD4+ and CD8+ T cells.

The germline V end is reduced by 4 bases and the J end by 2 bases; junction bases left unmatched: 7. Looking up the germline V gene yields CDR1 SGHRS and CDR2 YFSETQ. The CDR3 starts with the cysteine, ends with the phenylalanine, and has 16 residues. The read is trimmed to its CDR3 DNA, 48 bases read in frame from base 1. Sequencing of the TRB variable region was done with the immunoSEQ hsTCRB v3.0 assay at survey level resolution. The targeted TRB sequencing depth was roughly 40,000-55,000 T-cell genomes per sample. Pooled TRB libraries were sequenced on an Illumina MiSeq with a v3 150-cycle kit. On the authors' methods: Repertoire analysis ran in R within a reproducible Nextflow workflow covering QC, data transformation and analysis. LymphoSeq2, an R package for exploring AIRR-Seq data, was used to implement the custom analyses. A handful of samples that yielded fewer than 5000 total TRB sequences were excluded, so that some 190 HIV repertoires were analyzed. Among the 188 retained HIV repertoires, about 60 were collected before ART initiation and fewer than 150 were collected after ART initiation. Repertoires were downsampled to 5000 TRB nucleotide sequences, and summary statistics were averaged over 100 downsampling iterations. TRB sequences were retained for analysis only if CDR3 regions of at least seven amino acids were present. A Shannon entropy-derived clonality score and the Gini coefficient were used to measure diversity. Repertoire networks linked the top 5000 CDR3 amino acid sequences whenever two sequences differed by an edit distance of one. For TRB CDR3 amino acid sequences, GLIPH2 was used to predict antigen specificity groups and MHC restriction. Known CMV, EBV, HIV or tissue antigen associations were flagged by matching CDR3 amino acid sequences against VDJdb and McPAS-TCR. Pre-ART, post-ART and control groups were compared with Wilcoxon signed-rank tests and Holm-Bonferroni correction. TCRdb obtained this table from immuneACCESS and retained in-frame rearrangements with V and J assigned. These tables miss some clones; where compared with another copy, unresolved V genes account for less than half of the shortfall, and the remainder is unexplained. For V, J and clone size, that table is used; D and trimming come from the DNA. The sample yields roughly 44,000 clones; nearly 95% were counted once. 2.5% to 3.5% of the sample belongs to the ten largest clones.

The TCR sequence derives from a woman aged 45-59 years with HIV. The rearrangement combines TRBV5-1 with TRBJ2-5; 11 of the junction bases match TRBD1. This material consisted of unsorted PBMCs, taken 3.7 years after starting antiretroviral therapy. The DNA sequence is given as TGCGCCAGCAGCCCGGGGACAGGGGGGGCACAAGAGACCCAGTACTTC. Translation gives CASSPGTGGAQETQYF.